This entry lists 7 T cell receptor beta chains sequenced from one sample in a study of identical twins' blood T cells. In TCRdb, the 5' RACE reads were re-called with MiXCR into one record per CDR3 protein. The data show fewer than 450,000 distinct CDR3 sequences, over 25% seen once. The sequenced material came from PBMCs. The receptors were sampled from a woman aged 18 to 49 in good health.

Many counts were recorded for this clonotype. V is TRBV10-3 and J is TRBJ1-1; no reliable D call. Trimming shortened V by 6 bases and J by 1 base, and 3 bases separated the two germline ends. The CDR3 is 11 amino acids. Germline V gene data show CDR1 as ENHRY and CDR2 as SYGVKD. The CDR3 sequence is CAIRENTEAFF. In nucleotides, the CDR3 is TGTGCCATCAGGGAGAACACTGAAGCTTTCTTT.

This clonotype was recorded a few times. The rearrangement uses TRBV25-1 and TRBJ1-5; possibly TRBD1 for D (5 bases). Germline CDR1 reads MGHDK; CDR2 reads SYGVNS. Trimming shortened V by 2 bases and J by 9 bases, and 14 bases separated the two germline ends. The CDR3 spans 14 residues. The CDR3 nucleotides are TGTGCCAGCAGTGAACCAGGGATGGTTCGGCCCCAGCATTTT. Its protein is CASSEPGMVRPQHF.

This clonotype was counted between two and nine times. This rearrangement joins TRBV20-1 to TRBJ1-5; D gene uncertain. Trimming pared 4 bases from V and 2 bases from J, leaving 12 bases between. Germline V gene data show CDR1 as DFQATT and CDR2 as SNEGSKA (reference sequence). CDR3 length: 14 residues. The CDR3 here is CSAKASWGNQPQHF. The CDR3 coding sequence is TGCAGTGCTAAAGCCTCTTGGGGCAATCAGCCCCAGCATTTT.

The chain uses TRBV29-1 and TRBJ2-1, with 8 bases matching TRBD2. The CDR3 extends over 14 amino acids. With V trimmed by 4 bases and J by 4 bases, 6 bases remained unmatched. Germline V gene lookup returns CDR1 SQVTM and CDR2 ANQGSEA. The DNA of the CDR3 is TGCAGCGTTGTCTTCCCTAGCGGGTACAATGAGCAGTTCTTC. Its translation: CSVVFPSGYNEQFF.

In its sample, this clonotype was seen a few times. The CDR3 DNA reads TGCAGCGTTGTTGATAACTATGGCTACACCTTC. This encodes CSVVDNYGYTF. This chain uses TRBV29-1 with TRBJ1-2; no definite D call. V shed 4 bases and J shed 1 base, with 4 bases lying between them. Germline assignment: CDR1 SQVTM and CDR2 ANQGSEA. This CDR3 region has 11 residues.

This clonotype was observed a handful of times. The chain joins TRBV20-1 to TRBJ2-2, with a weak D call TRBD2 (6 bases). The CDR3 is made up of 15 amino acids. V was trimmed by 5 bases and J by 5 bases, leaving 18 bases between them. CDR1 is DFQATT, CDR2 SNEGSKA, per germline (reference sequence). The CDR3 region is CSAFPSGDPTGELFF. In DNA, the CDR3 is TGCAGTGCTTTCCCCTCGGGAGATCCGACCGGGGAGCTGTTTTTT.

This clonotype was detected a few times. This rearrangement joins TRBV20-1 to TRBJ2-3; TRBD2 agrees at 10 bases. The CDR3 covers 16 residues. The J segment lost 1 base and the V segment lost 6 bases, leaving 10 bases of the junction unmatched. CDR1 is DFQATT, CDR2 SNEGSKA, per germline (reference sequence). The CDR3: CSARSSGGDGTDTQYF. The CDR3 DNA reads TGCAGTGCAAGATCAAGCGGGGGGGACGGCACAGATACGCAGTATTTT.